The clone carrying this T cell receptor (beta chain) was seen many times. What it binds is unknown. This entry is derived from a study of T cells in Graves' hyperthyroidism and ophthalmopathy. General study points: A 13 V-J model separated ophthalmopathy from stable hyperthyroidism. Most thyroid clonotypes with frequency above 0.001 were detected in blood.

Clinical symptoms, serum thyroxine, TRAb, thyroid ultrasound and orbital computed tomography informed diagnoses. The V gene end was trimmed by 0 bases and the J gene end by 7 bases; junction bases not matched to a gene: 2. This CDR3 has 15 residues. Germline V CDR1 and CDR2: SGHVS, FQNEAQ. Amplification of TCR beta CDR3 regions used RNA as the template. First-round RT-PCR with HTBI primers amplified the TCR CDR3 region. TCRdb itself ran the multiplex PCR reads through MiXCR, one entry per CDR3 protein. In the table there are about 410,000 distinct CDR3 sequences, roughly 14% of which are singletons. The sequencing input was blood. The TCR originated in a man aged 18 to 30 with Graves' ophthalmopathy. The rearrangement links TRBV7-8 to TRBJ2-1; 11 nucleotides agree with TRBD1. CDR3 in DNA: TGTGCCAGCAGCTTAGCAGGGACAGGGGGAAATGAGCAGTTCTTC. Translation gives CASSLAGTGGNEQFF.